This entry lists 13 T cell receptor beta chains sequenced from one sample in a study of cytomegalovirus exposure and HLA in healthy donors (dated by TCRdb to 2016 to 2017). Library creation used the immunoSEQ multiplex PCR assay. A mixture of 60 forward primers for TCR Vbeta segments and 13 reverse primers for TCR Jbeta segments was used in the multiplex PCR. The table comes from immuneACCESS by way of TCRdb, which keeps in-frame sequences with V and J called. Part of the clones is missing from these tables; in studies checked, under half for an unresolved V gene and the rest for unknown reasons. This sample comprises about 92,000 clones, under 80% of them detected only once. The leading ten clones occupy under 8% of the sample. The specimen was PBMCs. The receptor set was obtained from a middle-aged man in good health and CMV-seropositive.

This chain connects TRBV27 to TRBJ1-5; D is possibly TRBD1 (5 bases). Germline-derived CDR1 and CDR2 are MNHEY and SMNVEV (reference sequence). CDR3 length: 15 residues. V was shortened by 3 bases and J by 0 bases, with 9 bases between the two germline ends. The CDR3 DNA follows: TGTGCCAGCAGTTTGGAGGGGTATAGCAATCAGCCCCAGCATTTT. Its translation: CASSLEGYSNQPQHF.

The gene calls are TRBV19 and TRBJ1-2; no clear D. The V gene's germline CDR1 is LNHDA and CDR2 SQIVND (reference sequence). The V gene lost 10 bases and the J gene lost 8 bases, with 20 bases spanning the gap. The CDR3 totals 13 residues. CDR3 nucleotide sequence: TGTGCCACCACCCTGGAGGCCTGGAAGGGCTACACCTTC. Amino acid sequence: CATTLEAWKGYTF.

The CDR3, as DNA: TGTGCCACCCCACGCGGGGGTCGCGGGGAGCTGTTTTTT. It translates to CATPRGGRGELFF. The chain carries TRBV11-2 and TRBJ2-2, with 7 bases that match TRBD2. CDR1 is SGHAT, CDR2 FQNNGV, per germline. This CDR3 is built from 13 residues. Germline trimming cut 10 bases from V and 7 bases from J; bases unmatched to any gene: 9.

In its sample, this clone was seen a few times. This chain joins TRBV7-6 and TRBJ2-7, with 12 bases fitting TRBD2. The junction had 8 bases not matched to a gene; V was cut back by 0 bases and J by 2 bases. Germline values: CDR1 SGHVS, CDR2 FNYEAQ. The CDR3 extends over 18 amino acids. CDR3 sequence (DNA): TGTGCCAGCAGCTTAGCTGCTAGCGGGGGGGTCGGGGCCTACGAGCAGTACTTC. This translates into CASSLAASGGVGAYEQYF.

The chain joins TRBV5-8 to TRBJ1-4; TRBD1 aligns across 8 bases. The CDR3 runs 16 residues. CDR1 SGHTS and CDR2 YDEGEE come from the germline V gene. V trimming: 2 bases; J trimming: 0 bases; junction bases outside the gene matches: 3. The CDR3 is CASSFTDRATNEKLFF. The CDR3 nucleotides are TGTGCCAGCAGCTTCACGGACAGGGCAACTAATGAAAAACTGTTTTTT.

The chain is built from TRBV6-5 and TRBJ2-7; 8 bases fit TRBD1. Unmatched junction bases numbered 5, after V lost 7 bases and J lost 3 bases. Germline-derived CDR1 and CDR2 are MNHEY and SVGAGI. The CDR3 is made up of 13 amino acids. CDR3 bases: TGTGCCAGCAACAAACAGGGGGTCTACGAGCAGTACTTC. This sequence encodes CASNKQGVYEQYF.

As regards this clone: One end of the junction does not line up with germline, which may come from a read error. The chain has TRBV5-1 and TRBJ1-1; 9 bases are a match to TRBD1. CDR1 is SGHRS and CDR2 is YFSETQ in the germline V gene. The CDR3 is 14 amino acids. Here the CDR3 reads CASSPGTGNPEAFF. CDR3 in DNA: TGCGCCAGCAGCCCAGGGACAGGGAACCCTGAAGCTTTCTTT.

The rearrangement joins TRBV9 to TRBJ2-1, with 7 positions matching TRBD1. This CDR3 is built from 14 residues. Germline V gene sequence: CDR1 SGDLS, CDR2 YYNGEE. V dropped 3 bases and J dropped 6; count of bases not matched to a gene: 6. The chain's CDR3 is CASSEGQDTNEQFF. The CDR3 DNA sequence: TGTGCCAGCAGCGAAGGACAGGACACCAATGAGCAGTTCTTC.

The genes are TRBV6-5 and TRBJ2-7; TRBD1 aligns across 12 bases. With 4 bases clipped from V and 3 bases from J, the junction kept 4 bases outside the gene matches. This CDR3 contains 15 residues. Per germline, CDR1 MNHEY and CDR2 SVGAGI. DNA of the CDR3: TGTGCCAGCAGTTTTTGGGACAGGGGGCTCTACGAGCAGTACTTC. It specifies CASSFWDRGLYEQYF.

The chain has TRBV7-2 and TRBJ1-6, with 7 bases aligning to TRBD1. This CDR3 is 14 amino acids long. From germline, CDR1 is SGHTA and CDR2 FQGNSA. Trimming cost V 3 bases and J 9 bases; bases outside gene matches: 5. The CDR3 loop is CASSFAGQASPLHF. The CDR3 DNA is TGTGCCAGCAGCTTCGCTGGACAGGCTTCACCCCTCCACTTT.

The chain links TRBV28 to TRBJ1-1; the match to TRBD1 covers 11 bases. The V segment lost 6 bases and the J segment 5 bases; nucleotides outside the gene matches: 5. Looked up from germline, CDR1 is MDHEN and CDR2 is SYDVKM. This CDR3 has 14 residues. CDR3 region: CASRTGTGGTEAFF. In DNA form, the CDR3 reads TGTGCCAGCAGAACCGGGACAGGGGGGACTGAAGCTTTCTTT. The full variable domain, in which reference TRBV28 and TRBJ1-1 provide the parts outside the CDR3, is DVKVTQSSRYLVKRTGEKVFLECVQDMDHENMFWYRQDPGLGLRLIYFSYDVKMKEKGDIPEGYSVSREKKERFSLILESASTNQTSMYLCASRTGTGGTEAFFGQGTRLTVV.

A word on this clone: A junction end diverges from the germline sequence, so it may reflect a read error. The V and J genes are TRBV5-1 and TRBJ1-1; 7 bases agree with TRBD1. CDR3 length: 13 residues. In germline, CDR1 is SGHRS, CDR2 YFSETQ. CDR3 in DNA: TGCGCCAGCAGCCCTCAGGGGGGTACTGAAGCTTCCTTT. It encodes CASSPQGGTEASF.

Regarding this clone: One end of the junction fails to match germline, which may point to a read error. This rearrangement joins TRBV5-1 to TRBJ1-2; 9 positions match TRBD1. The germline CDR1 and CDR2 sequences are SGHRS and YFSETQ. The CDR3 contains 13 residues. The CDR3 DNA reads TGCGCCAGCAGCGGCGGGACAGGGATTGGCTACCCCTTC. Residues: CASSGGTGIGYPF.